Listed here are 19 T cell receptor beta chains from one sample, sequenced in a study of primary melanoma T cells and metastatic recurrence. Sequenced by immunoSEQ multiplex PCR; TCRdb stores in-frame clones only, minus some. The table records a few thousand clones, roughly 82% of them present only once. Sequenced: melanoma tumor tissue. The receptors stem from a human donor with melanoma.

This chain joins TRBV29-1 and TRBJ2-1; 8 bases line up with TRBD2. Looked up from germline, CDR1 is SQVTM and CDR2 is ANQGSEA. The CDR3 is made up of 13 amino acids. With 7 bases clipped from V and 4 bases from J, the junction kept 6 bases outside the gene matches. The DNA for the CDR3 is TGCAGCGGACGGGGGGGCCTATACAATGAGCAGTTCTTC. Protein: CSGRGGLYNEQFF.

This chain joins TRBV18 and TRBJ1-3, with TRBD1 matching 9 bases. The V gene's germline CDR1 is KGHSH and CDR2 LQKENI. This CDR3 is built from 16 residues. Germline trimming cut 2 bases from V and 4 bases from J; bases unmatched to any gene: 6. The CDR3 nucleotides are TGTGCCAGCTCACCAGGGACAGGGTATTCCGGAAACACCATATATTTT. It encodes CASSPGTGYSGNTIYF.

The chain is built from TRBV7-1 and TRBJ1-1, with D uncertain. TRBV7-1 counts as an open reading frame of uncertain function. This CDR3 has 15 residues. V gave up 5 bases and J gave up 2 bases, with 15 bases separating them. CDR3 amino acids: CASSRTTGLNTEAFF. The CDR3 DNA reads TGTGCCAGCAGCCGAACGACGGGTCTTAACACTGAAGCTTTCTTT.

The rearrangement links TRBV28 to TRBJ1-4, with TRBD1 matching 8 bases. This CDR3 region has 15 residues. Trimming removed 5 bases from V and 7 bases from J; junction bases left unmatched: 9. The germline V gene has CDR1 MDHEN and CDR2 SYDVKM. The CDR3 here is CASSITQGAREKLFF. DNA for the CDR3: TGTGCCAGCAGTATTACCCAGGGGGCCCGTGAAAAACTGTTTTTT. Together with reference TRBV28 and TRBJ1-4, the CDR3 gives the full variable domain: DVKVTQSSRYLVKRTGEKVFLECVQDMDHENMFWYRQDPGLGLRLIYFSYDVKMKEKGDIPEGYSVSREKKERFSLILESASTNQTSMYLCASSITQGAREKLFFGSGTQLSVL.

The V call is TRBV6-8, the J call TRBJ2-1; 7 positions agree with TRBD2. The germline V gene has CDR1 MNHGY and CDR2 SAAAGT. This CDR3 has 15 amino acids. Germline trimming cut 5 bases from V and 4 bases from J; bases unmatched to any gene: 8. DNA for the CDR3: TGTGCCAGCAGTCTTAGCGGGTCACAATACAATGAGCAGTTCTTC. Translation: CASSLSGSQYNEQFF.

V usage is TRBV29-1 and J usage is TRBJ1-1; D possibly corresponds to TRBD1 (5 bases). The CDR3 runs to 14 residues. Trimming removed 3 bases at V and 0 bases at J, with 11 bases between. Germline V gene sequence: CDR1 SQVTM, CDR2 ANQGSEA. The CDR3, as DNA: TGCAGCGTTGAGTCGACAGCCCTGAACACTGAAGCTTTCTTT. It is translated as CSVESTALNTEAFF. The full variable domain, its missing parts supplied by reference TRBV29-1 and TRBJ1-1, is SAVISQKPSRDICQRGTSLTIQCQVDSQVTMMFWYRQQPGQSLTLIATANQGSEATYESGFVIDKFPISRPNLTFSTLTVSNMSPEDSSIYLCSVESTALNTEAFFGQGTRLTVV.

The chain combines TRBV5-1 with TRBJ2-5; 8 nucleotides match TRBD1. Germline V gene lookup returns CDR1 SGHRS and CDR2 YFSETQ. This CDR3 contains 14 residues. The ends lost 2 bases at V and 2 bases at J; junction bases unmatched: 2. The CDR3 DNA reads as TGCGCCAGCAGCTTCGGACAGGGACAAGAGACCCAGTACTTC. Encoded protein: CASSFGQGQETQYF.

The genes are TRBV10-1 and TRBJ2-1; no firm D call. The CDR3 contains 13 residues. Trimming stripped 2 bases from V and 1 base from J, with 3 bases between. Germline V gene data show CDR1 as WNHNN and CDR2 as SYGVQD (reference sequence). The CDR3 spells CASSEGSYNEQFF. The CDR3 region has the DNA TGCGCCAGCAGTGAGGGTTCCTACAATGAGCAGTTCTTC.

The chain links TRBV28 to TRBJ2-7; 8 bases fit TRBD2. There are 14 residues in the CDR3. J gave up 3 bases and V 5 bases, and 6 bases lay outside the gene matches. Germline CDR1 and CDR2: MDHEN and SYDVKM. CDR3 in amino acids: CASSRGGLGYEQYF. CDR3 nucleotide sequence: TGTGCCAGCAGTCGGGGGGGGCTCGGCTACGAGCAGTACTTC.

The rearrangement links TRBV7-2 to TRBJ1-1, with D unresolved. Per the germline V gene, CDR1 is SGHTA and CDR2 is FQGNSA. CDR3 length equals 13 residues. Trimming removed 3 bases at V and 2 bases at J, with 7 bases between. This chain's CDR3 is CASSFGANTEAFF. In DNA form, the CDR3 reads TGTGCCAGCAGCTTCGGAGCTAACACTGAAGCTTTCTTT.

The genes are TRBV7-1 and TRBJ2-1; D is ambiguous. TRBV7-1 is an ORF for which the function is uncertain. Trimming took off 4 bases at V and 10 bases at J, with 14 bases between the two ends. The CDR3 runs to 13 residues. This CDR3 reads CASSLPGATEQFF. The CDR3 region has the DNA TGTGCCAGCAGCTTACCCGGCGCTACCGAGCAGTTCTTC.

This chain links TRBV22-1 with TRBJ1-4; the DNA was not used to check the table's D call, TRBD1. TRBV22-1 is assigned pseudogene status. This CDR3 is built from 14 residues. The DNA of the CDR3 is TGTGCCATCAGTGCCGACAGGGGGTATGAAAAACTGTTTTTT. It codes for CAISADRGYEKLFF.

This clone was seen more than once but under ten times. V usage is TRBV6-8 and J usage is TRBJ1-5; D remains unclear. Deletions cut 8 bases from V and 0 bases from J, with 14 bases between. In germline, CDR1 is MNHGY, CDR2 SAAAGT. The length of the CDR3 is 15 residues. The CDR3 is CASQSIQDSNQPQHF. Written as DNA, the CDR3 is TGTGCCAGCCAGTCGATTCAGGATAGCAATCAGCCCCAGCATTTT.

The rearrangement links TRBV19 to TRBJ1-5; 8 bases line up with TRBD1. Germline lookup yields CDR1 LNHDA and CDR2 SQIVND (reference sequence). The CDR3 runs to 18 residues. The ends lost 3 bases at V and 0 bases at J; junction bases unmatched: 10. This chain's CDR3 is CASSMFGQGRYSNQPQHF. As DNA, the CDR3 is TGTGCCAGTAGTATGTTCGGACAGGGACGGTATAGCAATCAGCCCCAGCATTTT.

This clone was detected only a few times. The CDR3 spells CASSLQAMGNNEQFF. The CDR3 coding sequence is TGTGCCAGCAGCTTACAGGCAATGGGGAACAATGAGCAGTTCTTC. The chain recombines TRBV11-3 with TRBJ2-1, with D uncertain. The CDR3 extends over 15 amino acids. Germline CDR1 and CDR2: SGHNT and YENEEA. Deletions cut 2 bases from V and 5 bases from J, with 13 bases between.

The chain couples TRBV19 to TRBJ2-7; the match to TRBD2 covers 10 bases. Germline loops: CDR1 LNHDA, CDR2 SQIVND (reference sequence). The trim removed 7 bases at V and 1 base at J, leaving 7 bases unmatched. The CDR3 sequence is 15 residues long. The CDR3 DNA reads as TGTGCCAGTACCCAGACTAGCGGGCCGTCCTACGAGCAGTACTTC. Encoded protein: CASTQTSGPSYEQYF.

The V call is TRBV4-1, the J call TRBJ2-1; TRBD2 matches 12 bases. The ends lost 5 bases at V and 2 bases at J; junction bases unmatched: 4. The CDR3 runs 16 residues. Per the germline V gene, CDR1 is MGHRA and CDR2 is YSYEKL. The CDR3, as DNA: TGCGCCAGCAGCTACGCTAGCGGGGGGGCCTACAATGAGCAGTTCTTC. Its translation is CASSYASGGAYNEQFF.

The CDR3 reads CASSYVGTDTQYF. CDR3 nucleotides: TGTGCCAGCAGCTACGTTGGGACAGATACGCAGTATTTT. V is TRBV7-1 and J is TRBJ2-3; D is ambiguous. TRBV7-1 carries the ORF label, with uncertain function. Trimming removed 4 bases from V and 3 bases from J, with 8 bases in between. The CDR3 extends over 13 amino acids.

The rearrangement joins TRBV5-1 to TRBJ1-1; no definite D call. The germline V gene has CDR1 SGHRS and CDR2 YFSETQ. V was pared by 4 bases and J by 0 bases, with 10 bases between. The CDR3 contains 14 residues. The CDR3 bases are TGCGCCAGCAGCATGGACGGTATGAACACTGAAGCTTTCTTT. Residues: CASSMDGMNTEAFF.